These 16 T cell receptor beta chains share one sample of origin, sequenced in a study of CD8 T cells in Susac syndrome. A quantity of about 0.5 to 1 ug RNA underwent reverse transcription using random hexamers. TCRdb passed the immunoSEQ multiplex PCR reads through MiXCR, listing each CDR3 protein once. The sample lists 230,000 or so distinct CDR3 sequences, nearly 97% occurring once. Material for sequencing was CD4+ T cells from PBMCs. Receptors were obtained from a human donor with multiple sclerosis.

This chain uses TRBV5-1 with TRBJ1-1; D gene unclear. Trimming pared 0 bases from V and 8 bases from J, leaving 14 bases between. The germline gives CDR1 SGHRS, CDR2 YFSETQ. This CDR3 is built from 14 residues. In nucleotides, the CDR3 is TGCGCCAGCAGCTTGGCCGGAGGTTCTTTCGAAGCTTTCTTT. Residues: CASSLAGGSFEAFF.

In DNA, the CDR3 is TGCAGTGCTAGAGTCCTCAGGGGACCTGGGAGCTATGGCTACACCTTC. It codes for CSARVLRGPGSYGYTF. The chain uses TRBV20-1 and TRBJ1-2, with D possibly matching TRBD1 (6 bases). CDR3 size: 16 residues. V lost 1 base to trimming and J lost 4 bases, with 19 bases between them. Germline V gene sequence: CDR1 DFQATT, CDR2 SNEGSKA (reference sequence).

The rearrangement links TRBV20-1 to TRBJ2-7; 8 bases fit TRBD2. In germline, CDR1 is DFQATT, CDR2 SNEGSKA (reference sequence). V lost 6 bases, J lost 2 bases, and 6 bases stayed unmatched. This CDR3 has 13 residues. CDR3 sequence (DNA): TGCAGTGCCGTAGCGGGAACCCCCTACGAGCAGTACTTC. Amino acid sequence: CSAVAGTPYEQYF.

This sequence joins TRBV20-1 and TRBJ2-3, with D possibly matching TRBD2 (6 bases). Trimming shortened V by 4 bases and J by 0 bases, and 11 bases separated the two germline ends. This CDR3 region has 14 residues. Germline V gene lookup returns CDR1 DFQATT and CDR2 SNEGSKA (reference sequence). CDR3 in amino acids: CSANSGTSTDTQYF. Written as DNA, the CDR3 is TGCAGTGCTAATAGCGGAACTAGCACAGATACGCAGTATTTT.

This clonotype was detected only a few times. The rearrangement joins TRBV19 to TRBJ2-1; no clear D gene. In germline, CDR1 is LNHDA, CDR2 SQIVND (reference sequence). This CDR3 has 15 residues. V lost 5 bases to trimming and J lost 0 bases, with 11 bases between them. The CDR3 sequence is CASSVGWSSYNEQFF. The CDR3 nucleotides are TGTGCCAGTAGTGTAGGGTGGAGCTCCTACAATGAGCAGTTCTTC. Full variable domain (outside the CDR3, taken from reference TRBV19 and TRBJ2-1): DGGITQSPKYLFRKEGQNVTLSCEQNLNHDAMYWYRQDPGQGLRLIYYSQIVNDFQKGDIAEGYSVSREKKESFPLTVTSAQKNPTAFYLCASSVGWSSYNEQFFGPGTRLTVL.

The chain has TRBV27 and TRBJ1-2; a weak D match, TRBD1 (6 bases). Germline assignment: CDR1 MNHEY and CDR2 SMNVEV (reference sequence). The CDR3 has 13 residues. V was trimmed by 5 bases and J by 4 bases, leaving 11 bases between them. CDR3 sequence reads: CASSLGGAYGYTF. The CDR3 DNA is TGTGCCAGCAGTCTCGGGGGCGCCTATGGCTACACCTTC.

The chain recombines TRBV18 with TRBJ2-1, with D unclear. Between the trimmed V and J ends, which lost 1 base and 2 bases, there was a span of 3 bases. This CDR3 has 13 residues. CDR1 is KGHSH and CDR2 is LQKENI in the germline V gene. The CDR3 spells CASSPHTYNEQFF. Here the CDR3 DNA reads TGTGCCAGCTCACCACATACCTACAATGAGCAGTTCTTC.

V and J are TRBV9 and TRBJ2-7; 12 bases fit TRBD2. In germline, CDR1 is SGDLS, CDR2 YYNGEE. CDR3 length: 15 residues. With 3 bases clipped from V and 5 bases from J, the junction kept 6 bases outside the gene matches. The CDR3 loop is CASSARTSGDHEQYF. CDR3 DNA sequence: TGTGCCAGCAGCGCACGGACTAGCGGGGATCACGAGCAGTACTTC.

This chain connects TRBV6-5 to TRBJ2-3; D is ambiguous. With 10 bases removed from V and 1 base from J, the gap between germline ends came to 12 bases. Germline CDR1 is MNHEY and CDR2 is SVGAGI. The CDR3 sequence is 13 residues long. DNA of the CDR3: TGTGCCACCCTCCCCGCCGGCACAGATACGCAGTATTTT. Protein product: CATLPAGTDTQYF.

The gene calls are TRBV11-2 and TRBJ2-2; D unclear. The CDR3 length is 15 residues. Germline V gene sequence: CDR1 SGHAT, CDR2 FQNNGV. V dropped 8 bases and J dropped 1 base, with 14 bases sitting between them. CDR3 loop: CASATFFQNTGELFF. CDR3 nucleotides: TGTGCCAGCGCCACGTTTTTCCAGAACACCGGGGAGCTGTTTTTT.

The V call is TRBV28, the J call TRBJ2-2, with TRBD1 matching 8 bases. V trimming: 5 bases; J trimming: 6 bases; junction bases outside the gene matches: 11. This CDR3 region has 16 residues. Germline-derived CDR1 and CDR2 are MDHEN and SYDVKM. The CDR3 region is CASSQPRGRNPGELFF. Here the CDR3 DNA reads TGTGCCAGCAGTCAACCCAGGGGGCGCAACCCCGGGGAGCTGTTTTTT.

CDR3 sequence: CASSPGSRPYEQYF. The CDR3 bases are TGCGCCAGCAGCCCCGGGTCACGGCCCTACGAGCAGTACTTC. The gene calls are TRBV4-1 and TRBJ2-7, with unresolved D. The germline V gene encodes CDR1 MGHRA and CDR2 YSYEKL. V lost 4 bases to trimming and J lost 2 bases, with 12 bases between them. This CDR3 comprises 14 residues.

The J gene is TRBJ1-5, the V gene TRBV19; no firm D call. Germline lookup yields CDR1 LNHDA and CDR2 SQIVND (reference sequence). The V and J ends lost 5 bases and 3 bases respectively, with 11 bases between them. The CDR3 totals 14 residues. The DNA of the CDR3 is TGTGCCAGTAGTTCCGGGGTTTACAATCAGCCCCAGCATTTT. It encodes CASSSGVYNQPQHF. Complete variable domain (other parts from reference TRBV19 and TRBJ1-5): DGGITQSPKYLFRKEGQNVTLSCEQNLNHDAMYWYRQDPGQGLRLIYYSQIVNDFQKGDIAEGYSVSREKKESFPLTVTSAQKNPTAFYLCASSSGVYNQPQHFGDGTRLSIL.

The CDR3 DNA is TGTGCCAGCAGCGGGGAGACAGGGGAACGCTCCTACGAGCAGTACTTC. Translating it yields CASSGETGERSYEQYF. The J gene is TRBJ2-7, the V gene TRBV7-9, with 8 nucleotides matching TRBD1. The CDR3 has 16 amino acids. V dropped 5 bases and J dropped 0; count of bases not matched to a gene: 9. CDR1 is SEHNR, CDR2 FQNEAQ, per germline (reference sequence).

The CDR3 protein is CASSETSKETQYF. CDR3 nucleotide sequence: TGTGCCAGCAGCGAGACTAGCAAAGAGACCCAGTACTTC. The genes are TRBV9 and TRBJ2-5; 7 positions agree with TRBD2. V dropped 3 bases and J dropped 3; count of bases not matched to a gene: 2. The germline V gene has CDR1 SGDLS and CDR2 YYNGEE. This CDR3 spans 13 amino acids.

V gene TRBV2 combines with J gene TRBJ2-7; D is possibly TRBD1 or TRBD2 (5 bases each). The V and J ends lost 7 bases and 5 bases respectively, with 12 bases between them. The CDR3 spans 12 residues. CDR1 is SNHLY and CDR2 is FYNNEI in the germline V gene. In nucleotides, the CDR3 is TGTGCCAGCATGACGGGGCGGGACGAGCAGTACTTC. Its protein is CASMTGRDEQYF.